The rows below give T cell receptor beta chains drawn from one sample of a study of regulatory T cells in long-lasting Graves disease. TCRdb independently ran MiXCR on the multiplex PCR reads; one entry per CDR3 protein. The table has some 460,000 distinct CDR3 sequences, 15% to 20% seen once. In addition, the sample was reused for a study of T cells in Graves' hyperthyroidism and ophthalmopathy.

The sample consisted of peripheral blood mononuclear cells (PBMCs), taken at new diagnosis, from a patient treated with antithyroid drugs. Source of these receptors: a man in his forties with Graves disease. Both conserved end residues are part of each CDR3. Fields, in order: D gene, CDR3 length, V gene, J gene, clone size, CDR3 DNA, CDR3 protein. The D gene is left open where the match is weak. Not all rows give a size; the values are once, few, many and, for expanded clones, a class.

D: NA; length: 14; V: TRBV10-3; J: TRBJ2-1; size: many; DNA: TGTGCCATCAGTGAGTCGTTGGGTCAGGGTGAGCAGTTCTTC; CDR3: CAISESLGQGEQFF
D: TRBD1; length: 13; V: TRBV27; J: TRBJ1-1; size: NA; DNA: TGTGCCAGCAGTTTTCCAGGGGGCACTGAAGCTTTCTTT; CDR3: CASSFPGGTEAFF
D: TRBD2; length: 14; V: TRBV2; J: TRBJ2-1; size: many; DNA: TGTGCCAGCGGAGGGACTAGCGTCTACAATGAGCAGTTCTTC; CDR3: CASGGTSVYNEQFF
D: TRBD1; length: 14; V: TRBV11-2; J: TRBJ2-4; size: many; DNA: TGTGCCAGCAGCATTACAGGGGGCAAGAACATTCAGTACTTC; CDR3: CASSITGGKNIQYF
D: NA; length: 15; V: TRBV2; J: TRBJ2-1; size: many; DNA: TGTGCCAGCAAGGGGTCAGGGAGCTCCTACAATGAGCAGTTCTTC; CDR3: CASKGSGSSYNEQFF
D: NA; length: 13; V: TRBV30; J: TRBJ1-1; size: many; DNA: TGTGCCTGGAGTGTGGCGGCCTCCACTGAAGCTTTCTTT; CDR3: CAWSVAASTEAFF
D: NA; length: 14; V: TRBV7-2; J: TRBJ1-1; size: few; DNA: TGTGCCAGCAGCTTTTGGACGGCGAACACTGAAGCTTTCTTT; CDR3: CASSFWTANTEAFF
D: NA; length: 15; V: TRBV5-1; J: TRBJ1-1; size: NA; DNA: TGCGCCAGCAGCTGGACCCTGGGTCTGGGCACTGAAGCTTTCTTT; CDR3: CASSWTLGLGTEAFF
D: TRBD2; length: 13; V: TRBV11-2; J: TRBJ2-3; size: NA; DNA: TGTGCCAGCAGTACCCGAGGACTAGGGCTGCAGTATTTT; CDR3: CASSTRGLGLQYF
D: NA; length: 16; V: TRBV6-2/TRBV6-3; J: TRBJ1-3; size: NA; DNA: TGTGCCAGCAGTTACTCGAGTGGGAGCTCTGGAAACACCATATATTTT; CDR3: CASSYSSGSSGNTIYF
D: NA; length: 12; V: TRBV30; J: TRBJ2-1; size: many; DNA: TGTGCCTGGAGTGCCGTGGGAGCTGAGCAGTTCTTC; CDR3: CAWSAVGAEQFF
D: NA; length: 15; V: TRBV7-9; J: TRBJ1-2; size: many; DNA: TGTGCCAGCAGCTTAGGGCCAGGGGCCAACTATGGCTACACCTTC; CDR3: CASSLGPGANYGYTF
D: NA; length: 13; V: TRBV7-3; J: TRBJ2-7; size: many; DNA: TGTGCCAGCAGCGAAAGGGATGGGGTAAAGGCTTACTTC; CDR3: CASSERDGVKAYF
D: NA; length: 14; V: TRBV2; J: TRBJ1-1; size: many; DNA: TGTGCCAGCAGTGAAGCGCTGCCTGGCGCTGAAGCTTTCTTT; CDR3: CASSEALPGAEAFF
D: NA; length: 12; V: TRBV28; J: TRBJ2-5; size: few; DNA: TGTGCCACCGCTGGGGTAGGAGAGACCCAGTACTTC; CDR3: CATAGVGETQYF
D: NA; length: 14; V: TRBV29-1; J: TRBJ1-1; size: few; DNA: TGCAGCGTTGATTTCTCCGGAGAAGTTACTGAAGCTTTCTTT; CDR3: CSVDFSGEVTEAFF
D: NA; length: 15; V: TRBV30; J: TRBJ2-6; size: NA; DNA: TGTGCCTGGGTACCCGGGACGGGTGGGGCCGACGTCCTGACTTTC; CDR3: CAWVPGTGGADVLTF
D: NA; length: 14; V: TRBV20-1; J: TRBJ1-6; size: NA; DNA: TGCAGTGCTAGAGACAGCTCCTATAATTCACCCCTCCACTTT; CDR3: CSARDSSYNSPLHF
D: NA; length: 14; V: TRBV28; J: TRBJ1-2; size: many; DNA: TGTGCCAGCAGTTTATCGACGCCAGGGCTTGGCTACACCTTC; CDR3: CASSLSTPGLGYTF
D: TRBD2; length: 15; V: TRBV5-1; J: TRBJ2-7; size: many; DNA: TGCGCCAGCAGCTCGGGACGGGACTACTCCTACGAGCAGTACTTC; CDR3: CASSSGRDYSYEQYF
D: NA; length: 15; V: TRBV5-1; J: TRBJ2-2; size: NA; DNA: TGTGCCAGCAGCGTAGGTCGGACTGGGACCGGGGAGCTGTTTTTT; CDR3: CASSVGRTGTGELFF
D: NA; length: 13; V: TRBV3-1; J: TRBJ1-6; size: NA; DNA: TGTGCCAGCAGCCAAGAGGGGGTTACACCCCTCCACTTT; CDR3: CASSQEGVTPLHF
D: TRBD1; length: 14; V: TRBV19; J: TRBJ2-5; size: NA; DNA: TGTGCCAGTAGTTCAAGGACAGGGCAAGAGACCCAGTACTTC; CDR3: CASSSRTGQETQYF
D: TRBD1; length: 14; V: TRBV6-1; J: TRBJ2-5; size: many; DNA: TGTGCCAGCAGGCCTACAGGGGGCGGAGAGACCCAGTACTTC; CDR3: CASRPTGGGETQYF
D: NA; length: 14; V: TRBV5-6; J: TRBJ1-1; size: few; DNA: TGTGCCAGCAGCTTGGAGGCAGGGCGGACTGAAGCTTTCTTT; CDR3: CASSLEAGRTEAFF
D: NA; length: 13; V: TRBV12-3/TRBV12-4; J: TRBJ2-1; size: few; DNA: TGTGCCAGCCAGGTTGAGTCCTACAATGAGCAGTTCTTC; CDR3: CASQVESYNEQFF
D: TRBD2; length: 16; V: TRBV20-1; J: TRBJ2-1; size: many; DNA: TGCAGTGCTAGACACCGGACTAGCGGGAGGGTGAATGAGCAGTTCTTC; CDR3: CSARHRTSGRVNEQFF
D: NA; length: 18; V: TRBV9; J: TRBJ2-2; size: NA; DNA: TGTGCCGGCAGCGGGGGGGGACTGGGGACAGGGAGGACCGGGGAGCTGTTTTTT; CDR3: CAGSGGGLGTGRTGELFF
D: NA; length: 15; V: TRBV12-3/TRBV12-4; J: TRBJ2-7; size: many; DNA: TGTGCCAGCAGTTTCGCGGGTCGGGGCGGAGGCGAGCAGTACTTC; CDR3: CASSFAGRGGGEQYF
D: TRBD1; length: 15; V: TRBV13; J: TRBJ1-5; size: many; DNA: TGTGCCAGCAGCCCTGGACAGGGTTGGGCTCAGCCCCAGCATTTT; CDR3: CASSPGQGWAQPQHF
D: TRBD1; length: 15; V: TRBV3-1; J: TRBJ2-5; size: few; DNA: TGTGCCAGCAGCGCAGACAGGGTTGGTGGAGAGACCCAGTACTTC; CDR3: CASSADRVGGETQYF
D: TRBD1; length: 15; V: TRBV29-1; J: TRBJ2-1; size: few; DNA: TGCAGCGTCCATGGACAGGGGGCTAGATACAATGAGCAGTTCTTC; CDR3: CSVHGQGARYNEQFF
D: NA; length: 18; V: TRBV12-5; J: TRBJ1-5; size: many; DNA: TGTGCTAGTGGTTTGAAATTGGTGGGAGACAGAGGCAATCAGCCCCAGCATTTT; CDR3: CASGLKLVGDRGNQPQHF
D: NA; length: 12; V: TRBV5-1; J: TRBJ2-3; size: many; DNA: TGTGCCAGCAGCTTAGAGGGCGATACGCAGTATTTT; CDR3: CASSLEGDTQYF
D: TRBD1; length: 13; V: TRBV2; J: TRBJ1-2; size: NA; DNA: TGTGCCTCGACAGGGCCAACATACTATGGCTACACCTTC; CDR3: CASTGPTYYGYTF
D: TRBD2; length: 15; V: TRBV10-1; J: TRBJ2-1; size: many; DNA: TGCGCCAGCAGTGAGAGTCTAGCGGGAGGTAGAGAGCAGTTCTTC; CDR3: CASSESLAGGREQFF
D: TRBD1; length: 15; V: TRBV28; J: TRBJ2-3; size: many; DNA: TGTGCCAGCAGCTTCGGGACAGGATCCACAGATACGCAGTATTTT; CDR3: CASSFGTGSTDTQYF
D: NA; length: 14; V: TRBV7-8; J: TRBJ2-7; size: few; DNA: TGTGCCAGCAGCCCCGTCGTCGGGAACTACGGGCAGTACTTC; CDR3: CASSPVVGNYGQYF
D: NA; length: 16; V: TRBV11-2; J: TRBJ1-2; size: many; DNA: TGTGCCAGCAGCCCCCCGGTCGGGCGGGTTAGCTATGGCTACACCTTC; CDR3: CASSPPVGRVSYGYTF
D: TRBD2; length: 14; V: TRBV2; J: TRBJ2-7; size: many; DNA: TGTGCCAGCAGGCCCGGGGTAGCGGGAAGCGAGCAGTACTTC; CDR3: CASRPGVAGSEQYF
D: TRBD2; length: 17; V: TRBV7-9; J: TRBJ2-7; size: NA; DNA: TGTGCCAGCAGCTCAACCCCTAGCGGGAGGGCCTCCTACGAGCAGTACTTC; CDR3: CASSSTPSGRASYEQYF
D: TRBD2; length: 15; V: TRBV28; J: TRBJ2-1; size: NA; DNA: TGTGCCAGCAGTTTAGAGAGCGGGAGGGCCAATGAGCAGTTCTTC; CDR3: CASSLESGRANEQFF
D: TRBD1; length: 14; V: TRBV28; J: TRBJ1-1; size: many; DNA: TGTGCCAGCAGTTTATCAGGGGGTGTCACTGAAGCTTTCTTT; CDR3: CASSLSGGVTEAFF
D: NA; length: 14; V: TRBV19; J: TRBJ2-3; size: NA; DNA: TGTGCCAGTAGTATGGCCAGGGGGGCAGATACGCAGTATTTT; CDR3: CASSMARGADTQYF
D: TRBD2; length: 15; V: TRBV5-1; J: TRBJ2-3; size: many; DNA: TGCGCCAGCAGTGGCGGGAGACCGTTCACAGATACGCAGTATTTT; CDR3: CASSGGRPFTDTQYF
D: TRBD2; length: 14; V: TRBV3-1; J: TRBJ2-7; size: many; DNA: TGTGCCAGCAGTCCGGGACTAGGCCCTTACGAGCAGTACTTC; CDR3: CASSPGLGPYEQYF
D: NA; length: 17; V: TRBV7-9; J: TRBJ2-4; size: many; DNA: TGTGCCAGCAGCGGCCCCTGGGACACCCTAGCCAAAAACATTCAGTACTTC; CDR3: CASSGPWDTLAKNIQYF
D: NA; length: 14; V: TRBV7-6; J: TRBJ2-3; size: many; DNA: TGTGCCAGCAGCTTAGCTGTCGGCGTCGATACGCAGTATTTT; CDR3: CASSLAVGVDTQYF
D: NA; length: 16; V: TRBV20-1; J: TRBJ2-1; size: many; DNA: TGCAGTGCTTGCGATTTTCGGGACGGAACTGGCAATGAGCAGTTCTTC; CDR3: CSACDFRDGTGNEQFF
D: NA; length: 15; V: TRBV28; J: TRBJ2-7; size: many; DNA: TGTGCCAGCAGCCCAACAGGCCTACTCTCCTACGAGCAGTACTTC; CDR3: CASSPTGLLSYEQYF
D: NA; length: 12; V: TRBV29-1; J: TRBJ2-5; size: few; DNA: TGCAGCACCTATGGGGGAGAAGAGACCCAGTACTTC; CDR3: CSTYGGEETQYF
D: NA; length: 14; V: TRBV20-1; J: TRBJ1-1; size: NA; DNA: TGCAGTGCTAGCGGGGGGCCCTATAACACTGAAGCTTTCTTT; CDR3: CSASGGPYNTEAFF